Listed below are T cell receptor beta chains from one sample, sequenced in a study of spatial heterogeneity in lung cancer. TCRdb processed the 5' RACE reads anew with MiXCR; each CDR3 protein has one entry. The data contain around 13,000 distinct CDR3 sequences, about 6.8% of them seen just once; the ten biggest clones take up around 3.6%. Sample: lung tumor tissue, taken at surgery. These receptors came from a female donor with early-stage non-small cell lung cancer. CDR3s include the opening cysteine and the closing phenylalanine or tryptophan.

V gene | CDR3 protein
TRBV20-1 | CSAAKLAGRHEQFF
TRBV7-2 | CASSPNAFRRQGSNEKLFF
TRBV7-2 | CASSLGDRGSADTQYF
TRBV6-1 | CASSRGALPTEAFF
TRBV5-4 | CASSAGTSGRDNEQFF
TRBV5-1 | CASSPAGGHEQYF
TRBV6-1 | CASSLPGNSNQPQHF
TRBV29-1 | CSAGQGITAEAFF
TRBV5-1 | CASSPTGHNNEKLFF
TRBV20-1 | CSARGPDRGVYNEQFF
TRBV7-9 | CASSHGLAGVYEQYF
TRBV18 | CASSPPGINIQYF
TRBV5-1 | CASSRGTDHYTF
TRBV7-6 | CASSYGSYTEAFF
TRBV6-5 | CASSPLAGPGELFF
TRBV29-1 | CSVKTAGGYNQPQHF
TRBV2 | CASSGQGLNYGYTF
TRBV25-1 | CASSQVSPYEQYF
TRBV19 | CATRDRASYEQYF
TRBV5-1 | CASRKSPLGQVDEQFF
TRBV4-3 | CASSHVQGYNEQFF
TRBV28 | CASRTSGAYNEQFF
TRBV5-6 | CASSIRQRETQYF
TRBV6-6 | CASRKPLTGPFTEQYF
TRBV29-1 | CSVYGANYGYTF
TRBV7-2 | CASSFDRSNTEAFF
TRBV18 | CASSPGQGSTDTQYF
TRBV7-2 | CASSLALTSGVAKNIQYF
TRBV29-1 | CSVDRASRVAFF
TRBV30 | CAWSVLPWVLGRQNTGELFF
TRBV28 | CASSLGRVGNQPQHF
TRBV28 | CASSSRQGTLIWGYTF
TRBV28 | CASSLYAYGSYNEQFF
TRBV4-1 | CASSQDKGAGPDTQYF
TRBV23-1 | CASSQSSRGIHFNYGYTF
TRBV5-1 | CASSLTPSTDTQYF
TRBV25-1 | CASSEWGSSGGYTF
TRBV27 | CASMTSGRYTGELFF
TRBV12-3/TRBV12-4 | CASSLVTNQPQHF
TRBV3-1 | CASSPDRRNSPLHF
TRBV29-1 | CSVPARALTDTQYF
TRBV4-2 | CASSPQGADTEAFF
TRBV28 | CATRTGGNTGELFF
TRBV18 | CASSPSGPYEQYF
TRBV7-9 | CASSRGTEAFF
TRBV9 | CASSADRGLRNEQFF
TRBV2 | CATMAGGSMSPLHF
TRBV2 | CASSTGQADYNEQFF
TRBV7-8 | CASSSTGASNQPQHF
TRBV12-3/TRBV12-4 | CASSRSSYNEQFF
TRBV7-2 | CASSLSGLFTDTQYF
TRBV6-5 | CASSYSPGTVNQPQHF
TRBV6-2/TRBV6-3 | CASSYPGLAGSLKNIQYF
TRBV5-1 | CASSWGLADNSYNEQFF
TRBV27 | CASSSLTGDYSYEQYF
TRBV28 | CASSPDWSANTGELFF
TRBV4-2 | CASSQAVYTDTQYF
TRBV6-5 | CASSKTGTGLNTEAFF